The 17 T cell receptor beta chains below all came from one sample that was sequenced in a study of CD8 T cells in ankylosing spondylitis. No antigen has been identified for these receptors. Study-level results: A TCR beta motif made of fewer than ten highly homologous variants seemed typical of ankylosing spondylitis blood.

One entry per CDR3 protein, called by TCRdb with MiXCR from the 5' RACE reads. The sample holds 500,000 or so distinct CDR3 sequences, about 5% seen once. The specimen was blood, either unsorted or a sorted T cell fraction (not recorded which). The receptors originated from a male donor with ankylosing spondylitis.

This clonotype turned up a few times. The rearrangement uses TRBV3-1 and TRBJ2-1; no firm D call. CDR1 and CDR2 from the germline V gene are LGHDT and YNNKEL (reference sequence). The CDR3 spans 15 residues. V was shortened by 5 bases and J by 0 bases, with 11 bases between the two germline ends. CDR3 region: CASSYTVSSYNEQFF. For the CDR3, the DNA is TGTGCCAGCAGCTATACGGTAAGCTCCTACAATGAGCAGTTCTTC.

The table lists this clonotype with a few counts. V and J are TRBV11-2 and TRBJ2-5; tentatively, D is TRBD1 or TRBD2 (5 bases each). The CDR3 totals 15 residues. V gave up 6 bases and J gave up 2 bases, with 16 bases separating them. In germline, CDR1 is SGHAT, CDR2 FQNNGV. The CDR3: CASRKPGRPQETQYF. The CDR3 DNA reads TGTGCCAGCAGAAAACCGGGACGGCCTCAAGAGACCCAGTACTTC.

This clonotype has ten or more counts. This CDR3 reads CSARDPSRTVNTEAFF. The CDR3 DNA sequence: TGCAGTGCTAGAGATCCCTCACGGACGGTGAACACTGAAGCTTTCTTT. The genes are TRBV20-1 and TRBJ1-1, with unresolved D. The CDR3 sequence is 16 residues long. V was shortened by 0 bases and J by 0 bases, with 14 bases between the two germline ends. The germline gives CDR1 DFQATT, CDR2 SNEGSKA (reference sequence).

This clonotype was recorded at least ten times. The chain combines TRBV12-3 or TRBV12-4 with TRBJ2-7; TRBD1 matches at 7 bases. The CDR3 extends over 14 amino acids. Germline trimming cut 3 bases from V and 6 bases from J; bases unmatched to any gene: 8. In DNA form, the CDR3 reads TGTGCCAGCAGTTTGGCCCCTGACAGGGCCGAGCAGTACTTC. It translates to CASSLAPDRAEQYF.

This clonotype appeared many times. The chain links TRBV6-1 to TRBJ1-2, with 8 bases lining up with TRBD1. The germline CDR1 and CDR2 sequences are MNHNS and SASEGT. Unmatched junction bases numbered 14, after V lost 0 bases and J lost 8 bases. The CDR3 sequence is 17 residues long. The CDR3 spells CASSEAPGTGGRMGYTF. The CDR3 DNA reads as TGTGCCAGCAGTGAAGCTCCCGGGACAGGAGGCCGGATGGGCTACACCTTC.

This clonotype occurred a few times. The rearrangement uses TRBV6-1 and TRBJ1-1; the D is unclear. The CDR3 runs to 13 residues. Germline CDR1 reads MNHNS; CDR2 reads SASEGT. V was trimmed by 6 bases and J by 1 base, leaving 9 bases between them. In DNA, the CDR3 is TGTGCCAGCAGAGAGATACCGAACACTGAAGCTTTCTTT. It is translated as CASREIPNTEAFF.

This clonotype was seen ten or more times. The V call is TRBV5-6, the J call TRBJ2-5; D unclear. V was pared by 3 bases and J by 0 bases, with 9 bases between. CDR3 length equals 14 residues. Germline V gene lookup returns CDR1 SGHDT and CDR2 YYEEEE. In DNA form, the CDR3 reads TGTGCCAGCAGCTACGGACCGAACCAAGAGACCCAGTACTTC. Protein sequence: CASSYGPNQETQYF.

The chain uses TRBV6-2 or TRBV6-3 and TRBJ2-3, with 8 nucleotides matching TRBD2. Germline V gives CDR1 MNHEY, CDR2 SVGEGT. The CDR3 contains 14 residues. Trimming cost V 4 bases and J 4 bases; bases outside gene matches: 4. CDR3 residues: CASSSSTSADTQYF. CDR3 bases: TGTGCCAGCAGTTCCTCGACTAGCGCAGATACGCAGTATTTT.

This clonotype was found many times. This sequence joins TRBV18 and TRBJ2-4; perhaps TRBD2 as D (5 bases). This CDR3 is 16 amino acids long. Germline assignment: CDR1 KGHSH and CDR2 LQKENI. Trimming left V 0 bases short and J 0 bases short, with 9 bases between. CDR3 in DNA: TGTGCCAGCTCACCACCAGGAGGATTAGCCAAAAACATTCAGTACTTC. Its protein product is CASSPPGGLAKNIQYF.

The V and J genes are TRBV11-2 and TRBJ2-2; 9 nucleotides match TRBD2. The CDR3 contains 18 residues. J was trimmed by 4 bases and V by 5 bases; bases with no gene match: 14. Germline CDR1 SGHAT, CDR2 FQNNGV. The CDR3 region has the DNA TGTGCCAGCAGCCTTCCTAACGGCGGGGGGGCGAGCACCGGGGAGCTGTTTTTT. Translating gives CASSLPNGGGASTGELFF.

This clonotype was seen repeatedly, ten times or more. The chain employs TRBV7-2 and TRBJ1-1; TRBD1 aligns across 9 bases. V lost 4 bases to trimming and J lost 4 bases; unmatched junction nucleotides: 7. The length of the CDR3 is 15 residues. Per the germline V gene, CDR1 is SGHTA and CDR2 is FQGNSA. The CDR3 reads CASSYTGGAGTEAFF. CDR3 DNA: TGTGCCAGCAGCTACACAGGGGGCGCGGGCACTGAAGCTTTCTTT.

This clonotype has a count of ten or more. The J gene is TRBJ2-4, the V gene TRBV5-1; D could derive from TRBD1 or TRBD2 (6 bases each). The V end lost 4 bases, the J end lost 8 bases, and 16 bases lay between the germline ends. CDR3 size: 14 residues. CDR1 is SGHRS, CDR2 YFSETQ, per germline. The CDR3 bases are TGCGCCAGCAGCCCCGAGGGGGGAGAGGACATTCAGTACTTC. The encoded protein is CASSPEGGEDIQYF. Filled out from reference TRBV5-1 and TRBJ2-4, the complete variable domain reads KAGVTQTPRYLIKTRGQQVTLSCSPISGHRSVSWYQQTPGQGLQFLFEYFSETQRNKGNFPGRFSGRQFSNSRSEMNVSTLELGDSALYLCASSPEGGEDIQYFGAGTRLSVL.

This clonotype occurred many times. The chain links TRBV4-2 to TRBJ2-7; a possible D gene is TRBD1 (6 bases). Germline-derived CDR1 and CDR2 are LGHNA and YNFKEQ. This CDR3 has 16 amino acids. Trimming removed 1 base from V and 4 bases from J, with 17 bases in between. CDR3 protein: CASSQALGGSGYEQYF. The CDR3 DNA is TGTGCCAGCAGCCAAGCCCTAGGGGGTAGTGGATACGAGCAGTACTTC.

This clonotype was counted ten times or more. The V and J genes are TRBV12-3 or TRBV12-4 and TRBJ2-1, with 16 bases aligning to TRBD2. The CDR3 is made up of 18 amino acids. V gave up 4 bases and J gave up 7 bases; unmatched junction bases: 10. This CDR3 reads CASSSFPGLAGGSNEQFF. DNA of the CDR3: TGTGCCAGCAGTTCTTTCCCGGGACTAGCGGGGGGGAGTAATGAGCAGTTCTTC.

This clonotype was seen a handful of times. The V and J genes are TRBV7-6 and TRBJ2-1; D gene unclear. This CDR3 comprises 12 residues. Trimming pared 5 bases from V and 10 bases from J, leaving 12 bases between. Per germline, CDR1 SGHVS and CDR2 FNYEAQ. DNA of the CDR3: TGTGCCAGCAGCCCAGACCGCAGAGAGCAGTTCTTC. This translates into CASSPDRREQFF.

This clonotype has ten or more counts. V is TRBV4-3 and J is TRBJ2-3; TRBD1 is a possible D gene (6 bases). Germline V gene lookup returns CDR1 LGHNA and CDR2 YSLEER. The CDR3 sequence is 16 residues long. The V and J ends lost 1 base and 0 bases respectively, with 11 bases between them. The DNA for the CDR3 is TGCGCCAGCAGCCAAGCCCACAGGGATAGCACAGATACGCAGTATTTT. It specifies CASSQAHRDSTDTQYF.

V is TRBV20-1 and J is TRBJ2-3; D possibly matches TRBD1 or TRBD2 (5 bases each). The CDR3 extends over 19 amino acids. The germline V and J ends were trimmed by 5 bases and 2 bases, with 29 bases remaining between them. CDR1 and CDR2 from the germline V gene are DFQATT and SNEGSKA (reference sequence). The CDR3 is CSADSGRVPLSGHTDTQYF. Written as DNA, the CDR3 is TGCAGTGCTGACTCTGGGCGGGTCCCACTTTCCGGACACACAGATACGCAGTATTTT.